The next 5 T cell receptor beta chains were all read from a single sample in a study of cytomegalovirus exposure and HLA in healthy donors. The PCR contained 60 Vbeta and 13 Jbeta primers. Assay: immunoSEQ multiplex PCR; the TCRdb copy retains only in-frame clones and omits some. The table includes about 200,000 clones, roughly three quarters detected once. The sequenced sample consisted of PBMCs. All receptors come from a male donor in good health and CMV-seropositive.

The chain employs TRBV5-4 and TRBJ2-5; D remains ambiguous. The V end lost 4 bases, the J end lost 1 base, and 11 bases lay between the germline ends. The CDR3 has 14 residues. Germline V gene sequence: CDR1 SGHNT, CDR2 YYREEE (reference sequence). CDR3 sequence reads: CASSTESGQETQYF. The CDR3 nucleotides read TGTGCCAGCAGCACTGAATCGGGCCAAGAGACCCAGTACTTC.

The chain couples TRBV28 to TRBJ2-2, with 8 positions matching TRBD2. Germline CDR1 MDHEN, CDR2 SYDVKM. CDR3 size: 16 residues. V was clipped by 2 bases and J by 3 bases; unmatched bases: 5. CDR3 residues: CASSLPGGLDTGELFF. CDR3 in DNA: TGTGCCAGCAGTTTACCGGGGGGGCTGGACACCGGGGAGCTGTTTTTT.

In this sample, this clone turned up a few times. The CDR3 spells CASSLGTGGNQPQHF. The CDR3 coding sequence is TGTGCCAGCAGCTTAGGGACAGGGGGCAATCAGCCCCAGCATTTT. This chain joins TRBV7-2 and TRBJ1-5; 9 bases fit TRBD1. After removal of 1 base from V and 2 bases from J, the junction contained 0 bases not matched to a gene. CDR1 is SGHTA and CDR2 is FQGNSA in the germline V gene. This CDR3 region has 15 residues.

There are a few counts of this clone. The rearrangement links TRBV5-1 to TRBJ1-6; D is perhaps TRBD1 (5 bases). CDR1 SGHRS and CDR2 YFSETQ come from the germline V gene. V was trimmed by 5 bases and J by 6 bases, leaving 15 bases between them. The CDR3 is 15 residues long. CDR3 in amino acids: CASSFSGSGNSPLHF. CDR3 nucleotides: TGCGCCAGCAGTTTCTCAGGGTCTGGTAATTCACCCCTCCACTTT. Full variable domain (outside the CDR3, taken from reference TRBV5-1 and TRBJ1-6): KAGVTQTPRYLIKTRGQQVTLSCSPISGHRSVSWYQQTPGQGLQFLFEYFSETQRNKGNFPGRFSGRQFSNSRSEMNVSTLELGDSALYLCASSFSGSGNSPLHFGNGTRLTVT.

The chain carries TRBV5-1 and TRBJ2-3; tentative D call: TRBD1 (5 bases). V was pared by 0 bases and J by 6 bases, with 14 bases between. The length of the CDR3 is 15 residues. Germline CDR1 is SGHRS and CDR2 is YFSETQ. In nucleotides, the CDR3 is TGCGCCAGCAGCTTGGAAAGCAGGGCTGGTGATACGCAGTATTTT. This sequence encodes CASSLESRAGDTQYF.